This T cell receptor beta chain was identified in a study of T cell responses to AZD1222 COVID-19 vaccine. V was shortened by 6 bases and J by 6 bases, with 18 bases between the two germline ends. This CDR3 is 15 amino acids long. CDR1 SNHLY and CDR2 FYNNEI come from the germline V gene. There are a few counts of this clone. Its target is unknown. Findings and caveats of the study: Spike-specific TCR breadth rose after two AZD1222 doses, and depth rose as well. Along spike, vaccine-associated CD4 TCRs were found throughout, with dominance at 160-218 and 743-854. At baseline, just a handful of AZD1222 recipients tested seropositive. Mostly white British, mostly female donors; authors suggested clonal diversity may be underestimated.

The assay was immunoSEQ multiplex PCR, and TCRdb's table has in-frame clones only and misses some. This table has roughly 110,000 clones, about 90% appearing once. The chain employs TRBV2 and TRBJ1-5; D possibly corresponds to TRBD1 (6 bases). This receptor was identified in an adult in good health. Specimen: peripheral blood, collected on day 0 of AZD1222 vaccination. CDR3 coding DNA: TGTGCCAGCAGACTAGGGGAAGGGGGGGGTCAGCCCCAGCATTTT. This translates into CASRLGEGGGQPQHF.